This is a list of T cell receptor beta chains from one sample in a study of T cells of healthy individuals. TCRdb processed the 5' RACE reads anew with MiXCR; each CDR3 protein has one entry. The sample yields 90,000 to 100,000 distinct CDR3 sequences, approximately 16% seen once. Receptors originate from a human donor in good health. Both conserved end residues are part of each CDR3. Each record gives: D gene, clone size, V gene, J gene, CDR3 length, CDR3 DNA, CDR3 protein. The D gene is left open where the match is weak. Clone size is not always given. Where it is, it says once, few, many or a class for expanded clones.

NA,NA,TRBV6-5,TRBJ1-1,14,TGTGCCAGCAGTTACACAGGGTGGGCCACTGAAGCTTTCTTT,CASSYTGWATEAFF
NA,many,TRBV4-2,TRBJ1-1,14,TGTGCCAGCAGCCAGAAGACGGGGAACACTGAAGCTTTCTTT,CASSQKTGNTEAFF
NA,NA,TRBV7-9,TRBJ2-3,18,TGTGCCAGCAGCTTCCTAACCGAGCGGATCGCTAGCACAGATACGCAGTATTTT,CASSFLTERIASTDTQYF
TRBD1,NA,TRBV4-1,TRBJ2-5,17,TGCGCCAGCAGCCAAGGGGACAGGGGATTTGGGTATGAGACCCAGTACTTC,CASSQGDRGFGYETQYF
NA,few,TRBV7-2,TRBJ2-3,11,TGTGCCAGCAGCTCCGCCCATGAGCAGTATTTT,CASSSAHEQYF
NA,many,TRBV4-3,TRBJ2-3,17,TGCGCCAGCAGCCAAGACCACGGGGGTCGGTGGGCAGATACGCAGTATTTT,CASSQDHGGRWADTQYF
NA,NA,TRBV11-2,TRBJ1-4,14,TGTGCCAGCAGCTTAGAAGTCGTTAATGAAAAACTGTTTTTT,CASSLEVVNEKLFF
NA,few,TRBV29-1,TRBJ2-5,11,TGCAGCGAGAGAGCTTCGGGGACCCAGTACTTC,CSERASGTQYF
NA,NA,TRBV6-1,TRBJ2-5,15,TGTGCCAGCAGTGAAGCGCTTCCCGGGGGTGAGACCCAGTACTTC,CASSEALPGGETQYF
NA,few,TRBV3-1,TRBJ1-1,14,TGTGCCAGCAGCCCGGACAGCAAGAACACTGAAGCTTTCTTT,CASSPDSKNTEAFF
NA,many,TRBV7-9,TRBJ1-2,13,TGTGCCAGCAGCTCACCAGAGGGCTATGGCTACACCTTC,CASSSPEGYGYTF
TRBD1,NA,TRBV11-1,TRBJ1-1,14,TGTGCCAGCAGCTTAGCGACAGGGGAAACTGAAGCTTTCTTT,CASSLATGETEAFF
TRBD1,many,TRBV23-1,TRBJ2-3,14,TGCGCCAGCAGTGGACAGGGACCCACAGATACGCAGTATTTT,CASSGQGPTDTQYF
NA,NA,TRBV6-4,TRBJ1-5,13,TGTGCCAGCAGTGGGGAGGGAGGCCAGCCCCAGCATTTT,CASSGEGGQPQHF
NA,many,TRBV28,TRBJ1-1,15,TGTGCCAGCAGTTTTATGGACAGCCGGGTGTCTGAAGCTTTCTTT,CASSFMDSRVSEAFF
NA,few,TRBV19,TRBJ1-5,18,TGTGCCAGTCAGTCTTCGGGGAGCTCTTATTACAGCAATCAGCCCCAGCATTTT,CASQSSGSSYYSNQPQHF
TRBD1,few,TRBV19,TRBJ1-5,14,TGTGCCAGTAAGGGACAGGGGGCTGGACAGCCCCAGCATTTT,CASKGQGAGQPQHF
TRBD1,few,TRBV7-9,TRBJ1-5,13,TGTGCCAGCAGCTTGACAGGGGACCAGCCCCAGCATTTT,CASSLTGDQPQHF
TRBD1,many,TRBV4-1,TRBJ1-1,13,TGCGCCAGCAGCCGACAGGGGAACACTGAAGCTTTCTTT,CASSRQGNTEAFF